The clone carrying this T cell receptor (beta chain) was seen a handful of times. What it binds is not known. Documented treatment: roughly ten-day PBMC culture with coronavirus spike peptide pools or control peptides (ViraFEST assay). Wells that each held 2 million or so PBMCs were cultured with 9.5 to 10 IU/ml IL-2 and approximately 10 ug/ml peptide pools. Trimming removed 1 base from V and 6 bases from J, with 7 bases in between. The CDR3 spans 13 residues. Germline loops: CDR1 MGHRA, CDR2 YSYEKL. The sample comes from a study of vaccination and CD4 T cells after COVID-19. Cultured CD4+ T cell DNA was sequenced using the Oncomine TCR Beta short-read assay. Genomic DNA from cultured CD4+ T cells was extracted. From the PCR reads, TCRdb called clonotypes with MiXCR, one entry per CDR3 protein. Of approximately 11,000 distinct CDR3 sequences detected, around 47% appear once; the ten largest clones hold over 30%.

Study-wide results and limits: Post-infection sampling omitted early timepoints and covered relatively few convalescent patients.

The specimen sequenced was CD4+ T cells from blood, cultured in vitro. The chain has TRBV4-1 and TRBJ1-3, with a possible D match to TRBD1 (5 bases). This TCR was recovered from a human donor who had recovered from COVID-19. The CDR3 sequence is CASSQAGTNTIYF. The CDR3 bases are TGCGCCAGCAGCCAAGCAGGGACAAACACCATATATTTT.